The rows below give T cell receptor beta chains drawn from one sample of a study of T cell clonotyping in hematopoietic cell transplantation. The assay was immunoSEQ multiplex PCR, and TCRdb's table has in-frame clones only and misses some. Among some 2,100 clones listed, 60% to 85% were seen once. Sequencing used peripheral blood mononuclear cells, obtained 30 days after allogeneic stem cell transplant. The receptors here all came from a male patient aged 50 to 59 who had an allogeneic stem cell transplant from an unrelated donor, so the T cells may come from the graft donor. Some clones in this sample may be carry-over from other donors' samples. Both conserved end residues are trimmed from each CDR3. Fields, in order: CDR3 protein, D gene, J gene, V gene. The D gene is left open where the match is weak.

CDR3: SVEGGQGVDTQY; D: TRBD1; J: TRBJ2-3; V: TRBV29-1
CDR3: ASSQGGDTQETQY; D: -; J: TRBJ2-5; V: TRBV4-1
CDR3: ASSFSVQETQY; D: -; J: TRBJ2-5; V: TRBV5-1
CDR3: ASSQAPYQPQH; D: -; J: TRBJ1-5; V: TRBV4-1
CDR3: ASSYFSQPQH; D: -; J: TRBJ1-5; V: TRBV6-6
CDR3: ASSLGPEETQY; D: -; J: TRBJ2-5; V: TRBV7-2
CDR3: STVTVPGQPQH; D: -; J: TRBJ1-5; V: TRBV29-1
CDR3: ASSPVYTGANVLT; D: -; J: TRBJ2-6; V: TRBV11-2
CDR3: ASSLWVGLDQPQH; D: -; J: TRBJ1-5; V: TRBV28
CDR3: ASSAPIGAAYEQY; D: -; J: TRBJ2-7; V: TRBV6-1
CDR3: ASSLRTSGLSTDTQY; D: TRBD2; J: TRBJ2-3; V: TRBV7-2
CDR3: ASSLKPDSEYEQY; D: -; J: TRBJ2-7; V: TRBV7-6
CDR3: ASLGTSGGSGELF; D: TRBD2; J: TRBJ2-2; V: TRBV2
CDR3: ASEESGVNTGELF; D: -; J: TRBJ2-2; V: TRBV2
CDR3: AWQKLQGFQRLARYEQY; D: TRBD2; J: TRBJ2-7; V: TRBV30
CDR3: ASSYLNGAQETQY; D: -; J: TRBJ2-5; V: TRBV6-5